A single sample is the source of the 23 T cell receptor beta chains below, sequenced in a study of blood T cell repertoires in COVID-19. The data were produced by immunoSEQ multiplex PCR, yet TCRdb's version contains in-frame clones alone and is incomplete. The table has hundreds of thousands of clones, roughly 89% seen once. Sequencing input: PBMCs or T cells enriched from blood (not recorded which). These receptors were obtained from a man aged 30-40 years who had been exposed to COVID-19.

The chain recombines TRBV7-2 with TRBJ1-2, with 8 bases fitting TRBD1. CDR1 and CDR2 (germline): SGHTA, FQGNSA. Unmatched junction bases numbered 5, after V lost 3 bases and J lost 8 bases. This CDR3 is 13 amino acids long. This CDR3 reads CASSLDRVVGYTF. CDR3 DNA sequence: TGTGCCAGCAGCTTGGACAGGGTCGTCGGCTACACCTTC.

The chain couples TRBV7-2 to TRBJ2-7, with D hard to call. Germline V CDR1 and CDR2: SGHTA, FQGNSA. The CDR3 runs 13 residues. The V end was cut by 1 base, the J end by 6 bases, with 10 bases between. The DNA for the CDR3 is TGTGCCAGCAGCTTAGAGTGGAGTAGCGAGCAGTACTTC. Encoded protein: CASSLEWSSEQYF.

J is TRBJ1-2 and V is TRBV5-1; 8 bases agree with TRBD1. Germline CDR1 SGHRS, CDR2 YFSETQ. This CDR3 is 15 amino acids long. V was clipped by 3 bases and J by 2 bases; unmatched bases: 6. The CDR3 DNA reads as TGCGCCAGCAGCTGGGGAACAGGGGGGAACTATGGCTACACCTTC. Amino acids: CASSWGTGGNYGYTF.

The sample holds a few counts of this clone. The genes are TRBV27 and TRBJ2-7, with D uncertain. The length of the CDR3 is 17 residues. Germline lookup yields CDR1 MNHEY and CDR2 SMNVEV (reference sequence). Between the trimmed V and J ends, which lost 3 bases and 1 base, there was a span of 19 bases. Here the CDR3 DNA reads TGTGCCAGCAGTTTTTCCCTAAACGGAGAGGTTTCCTACGAGCAGTACTTC. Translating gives CASSFSLNGEVSYEQYF.

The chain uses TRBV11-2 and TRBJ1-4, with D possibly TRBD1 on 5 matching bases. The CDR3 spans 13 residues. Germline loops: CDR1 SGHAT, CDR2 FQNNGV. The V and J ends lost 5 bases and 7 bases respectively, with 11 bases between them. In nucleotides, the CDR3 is TGTGCCAGCAGCCCTCTGGGGGGTGAAAAACTGTTTTTT. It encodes CASSPLGGEKLFF.

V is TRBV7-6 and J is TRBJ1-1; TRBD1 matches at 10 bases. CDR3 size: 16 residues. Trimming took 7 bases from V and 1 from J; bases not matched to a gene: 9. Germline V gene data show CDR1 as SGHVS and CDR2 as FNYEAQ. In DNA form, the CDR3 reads TGTGCCAGCACCACACTCGGACAGGGGGGGAACACTGAAGCTTTCTTT. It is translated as CASTTLGQGGNTEAFF.

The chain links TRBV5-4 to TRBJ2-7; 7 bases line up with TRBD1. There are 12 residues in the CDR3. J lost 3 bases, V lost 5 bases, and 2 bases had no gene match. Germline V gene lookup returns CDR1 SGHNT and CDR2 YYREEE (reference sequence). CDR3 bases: TGTGCCAGCAGTCGGGACAGCTACGAGCAGTACTTC. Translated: CASSRDSYEQYF.

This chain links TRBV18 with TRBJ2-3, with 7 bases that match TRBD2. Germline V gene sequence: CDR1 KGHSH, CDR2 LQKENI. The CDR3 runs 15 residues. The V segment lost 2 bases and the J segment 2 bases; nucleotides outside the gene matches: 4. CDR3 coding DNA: TGTGCCAGCTCACCAAGGCTAGCGGACACAGATACGCAGTATTTT. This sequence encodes CASSPRLADTDTQYF. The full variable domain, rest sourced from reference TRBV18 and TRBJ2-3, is NAGVMQNPRHLVRRRGQEARLRCSPMKGHSHVYWYRQLPEEGLKFMVYLQKENIIDESGMPKERFSAEFPKEGPSILRIQQVVRGDSAAYFCASSPRLADTDTQYFGPGTRLTVL.

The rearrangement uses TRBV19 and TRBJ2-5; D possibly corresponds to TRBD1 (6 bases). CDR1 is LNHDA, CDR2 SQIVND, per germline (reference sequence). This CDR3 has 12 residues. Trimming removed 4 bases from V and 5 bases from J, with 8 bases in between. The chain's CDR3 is CASSTQGETQYF. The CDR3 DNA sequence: TGTGCCAGTAGTACGCAGGGGGAGACCCAGTACTTC.

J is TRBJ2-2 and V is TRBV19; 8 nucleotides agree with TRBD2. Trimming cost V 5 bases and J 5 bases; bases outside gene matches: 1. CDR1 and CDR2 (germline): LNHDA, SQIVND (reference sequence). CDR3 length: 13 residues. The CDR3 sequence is CASSREGTGELFF. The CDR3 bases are TGTGCCAGTAGTCGGGAGGGGACCGGGGAGCTGTTTTTT.

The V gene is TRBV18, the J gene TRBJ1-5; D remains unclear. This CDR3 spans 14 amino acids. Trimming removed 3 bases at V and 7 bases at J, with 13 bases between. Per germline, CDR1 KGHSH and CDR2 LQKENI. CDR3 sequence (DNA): TGTGCCAGCTCACCGGAGAGCGCGAGGCAGCCCCAGCATTTT. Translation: CASSPESARQPQHF.

The CDR3 protein is CASSQSPTGEGTDTQYF. CDR3 in DNA: TGCGCCAGCAGTCAATCCCCGACAGGGGAAGGGACAGATACGCAGTATTTT. The chain carries TRBV23-1 and TRBJ2-3; 8 bases match TRBD1. TRBV23-1 is known as an ORF, though its function is uncertain. J was trimmed by 3 bases and V by 0 bases; bases with no gene match: 8. The CDR3 is made up of 17 amino acids.

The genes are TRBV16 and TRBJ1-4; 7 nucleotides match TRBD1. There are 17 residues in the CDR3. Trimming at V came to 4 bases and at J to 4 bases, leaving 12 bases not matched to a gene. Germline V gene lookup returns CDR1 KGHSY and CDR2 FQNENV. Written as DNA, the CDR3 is TGTGCCAGCAGCCGGGGACGGACAGGCAGCGGTAATGAAAAACTGTTTTTT. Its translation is CASSRGRTGSGNEKLFF.

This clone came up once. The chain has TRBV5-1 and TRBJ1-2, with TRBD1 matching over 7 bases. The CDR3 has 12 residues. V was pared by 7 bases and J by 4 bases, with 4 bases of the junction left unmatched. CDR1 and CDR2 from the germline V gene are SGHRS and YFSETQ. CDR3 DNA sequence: TGCGCCAGCTCTGGGGACAGCTATGGCTACACCTTC. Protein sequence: CASSGDSYGYTF.

CDR3 in amino acids: CASSLVSGPGSGNTIYF. CDR3 coding DNA: TGTGCCAGCAGCTTAGTTTCGGGCCCAGGGTCCGGAAACACCATATATTTT. The chain is built from TRBV7-6 and TRBJ1-3; perhaps TRBD1 as D (5 bases). The CDR3 is 17 residues long. Trimming took off 1 base at V and 4 bases at J, with 17 bases between the two ends. CDR1 and CDR2 (germline): SGHVS, FNYEAQ.

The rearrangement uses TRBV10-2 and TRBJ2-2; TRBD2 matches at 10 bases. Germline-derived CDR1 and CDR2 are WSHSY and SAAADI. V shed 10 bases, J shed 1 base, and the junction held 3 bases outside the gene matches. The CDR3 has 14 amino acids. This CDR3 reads CATLAGENTGELFF. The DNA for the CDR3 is TGCGCCACCCTAGCGGGGGAGAACACCGGGGAGCTGTTTTTT.

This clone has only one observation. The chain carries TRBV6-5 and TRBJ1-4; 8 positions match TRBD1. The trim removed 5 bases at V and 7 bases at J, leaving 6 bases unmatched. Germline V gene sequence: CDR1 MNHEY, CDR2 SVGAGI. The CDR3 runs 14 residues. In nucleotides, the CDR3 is TGTGCCAGCAGTAAGGACAGGGAGGGTGAAAAACTGTTTTTT. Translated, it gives CASSKDREGEKLFF.

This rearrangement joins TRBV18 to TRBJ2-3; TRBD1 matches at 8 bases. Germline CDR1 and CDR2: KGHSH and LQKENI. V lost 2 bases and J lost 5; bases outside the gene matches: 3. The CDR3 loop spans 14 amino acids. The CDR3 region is CASSPSGGEDTQYF. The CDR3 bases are TGTGCCAGCTCACCATCAGGGGGCGAAGATACGCAGTATTTT.

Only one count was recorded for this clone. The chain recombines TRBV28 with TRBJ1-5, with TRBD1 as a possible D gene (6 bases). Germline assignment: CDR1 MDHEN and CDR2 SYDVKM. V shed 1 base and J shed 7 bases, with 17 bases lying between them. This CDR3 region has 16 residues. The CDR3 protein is CASSLFPRGREQPQHF. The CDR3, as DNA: TGTGCCAGCAGTTTATTTCCCAGGGGTAGAGAGCAGCCCCAGCATTTT.

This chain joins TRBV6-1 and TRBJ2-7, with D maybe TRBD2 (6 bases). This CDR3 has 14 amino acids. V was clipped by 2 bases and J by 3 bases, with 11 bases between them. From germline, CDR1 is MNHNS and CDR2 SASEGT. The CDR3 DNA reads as TGTGCCAGCAGTGAATCGCAGGGACTCTACGAGCAGTACTTC. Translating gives CASSESQGLYEQYF.

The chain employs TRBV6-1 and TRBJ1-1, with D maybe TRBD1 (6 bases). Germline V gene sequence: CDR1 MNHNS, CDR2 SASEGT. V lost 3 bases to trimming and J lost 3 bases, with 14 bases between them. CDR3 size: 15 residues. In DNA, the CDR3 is TGTGCCAGCAGTGACCGACAGGTGGTTCACACTGAAGCTTTCTTT. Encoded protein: CASSDRQVVHTEAFF.

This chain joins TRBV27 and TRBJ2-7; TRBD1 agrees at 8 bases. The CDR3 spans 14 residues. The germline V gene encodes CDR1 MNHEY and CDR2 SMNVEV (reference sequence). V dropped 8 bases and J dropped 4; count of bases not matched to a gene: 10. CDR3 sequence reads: CASAVDRGQYEQYF. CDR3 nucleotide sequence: TGTGCCAGCGCTGTCGACAGGGGCCAATACGAGCAGTACTTC.

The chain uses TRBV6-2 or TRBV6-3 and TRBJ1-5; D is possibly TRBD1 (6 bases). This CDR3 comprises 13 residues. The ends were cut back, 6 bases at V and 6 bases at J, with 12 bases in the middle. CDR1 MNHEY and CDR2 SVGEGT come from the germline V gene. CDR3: CASSPGGAQPQHF. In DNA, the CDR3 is TGTGCCAGCAGCCCCGGGGGGGCTCAGCCCCAGCATTTT.